This T cell receptor (beta chain) comes out of a study of blood T cell repertoires in COVID-19. Study-level information: Whether acute or convalescent, the COVID-19 samples came from the United States, Italy and Spain.

This table comes from immunoSEQ multiplex PCR, and its TCRdb copy is limited to in-frame clones, with some not included. The data hold 130,000 to 150,000 clones, with 84% observed a single time. The germline gives CDR1 SGHDN, CDR2 FVKESK. Trimming shortened V by 5 bases and J by 7 bases, and 18 bases separated the two germline ends. The CDR3 runs 16 residues. The chain uses TRBV14 and TRBJ1-6, with D perhaps TRBD1 (5 bases). The material sequenced was peripheral blood. This TCR came from a woman of 80 years or more in a cohort sampled during active or convalescent COVID-19. CDR3 sequence: CASSLRLGAQNSPLHF. The CDR3 DNA is TGTGCCAGCAGCTTACGCCTTGGGGCTCAGAATTCACCCCTCCACTTT.